This TCR beta chain was sequenced for a study of blood T cell repertoires in COVID-19. Study as a whole: PBMCs, B-cell-depleted T cells, or T cells were the source of the cDNA or gDNA that made up the material.

Study processing details: Reference gene primer amplification gave nucleated cell count estimates. TCRdb's copy holds only in-frame clones and misses some; the assay was immunoSEQ multiplex PCR. D and trimming were read from the DNA, whereas the V and J calls and clone size are those reported in that table. The sample shows some 37,000 clones, about nine tenths of them seen only once. Trimming shortened V by 6 bases and J by 2 bases, and 11 bases separated the two germline ends. The CDR3 sequence is 13 residues long. The germline V gene encodes CDR1 SGHAT and CDR2 FQNNGV. Sequencing used peripheral blood. The chain joins TRBV11-2 to TRBJ2-7; D may be TRBD1 (5 bases). This receptor was taken from a human donor in a cohort sampled during active COVID-19. This CDR3 reads CASSSGSTYEQYF. CDR3 nucleotides: TGTGCCAGCAGTTCAGGGTCCACCTACGAGCAGTACTTC. Combining the CDR3 with reference TRBV11-2 and TRBJ2-7 gives the whole variable domain EAGVAQSPRYKIIEKRQSVAFWCNPISGHATLYWYQQILGQGPKLLIQFQNNGVVDDSQLPKDRFSAERLKGVDSTLKIQPAKLEDSAVYLCASSSGSTYEQYFGPGTRLTVT.